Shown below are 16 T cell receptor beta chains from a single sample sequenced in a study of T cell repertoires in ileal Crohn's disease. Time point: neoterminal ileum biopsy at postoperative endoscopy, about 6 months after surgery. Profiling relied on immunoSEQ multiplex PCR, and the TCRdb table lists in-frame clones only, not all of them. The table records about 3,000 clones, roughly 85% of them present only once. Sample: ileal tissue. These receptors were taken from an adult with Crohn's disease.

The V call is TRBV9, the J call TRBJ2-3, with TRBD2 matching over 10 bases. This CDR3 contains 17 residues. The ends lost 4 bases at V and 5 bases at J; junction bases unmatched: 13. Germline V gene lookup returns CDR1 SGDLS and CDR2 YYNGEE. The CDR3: CASSPSGAGGPGDTQYF. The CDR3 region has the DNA TGTGCCAGCAGCCCCTCGGGAGCGGGGGGGCCTGGAGATACGCAGTATTTT.

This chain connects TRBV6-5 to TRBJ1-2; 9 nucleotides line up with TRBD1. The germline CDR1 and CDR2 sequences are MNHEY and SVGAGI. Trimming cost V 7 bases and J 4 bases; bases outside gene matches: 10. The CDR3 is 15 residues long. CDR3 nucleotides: TGTGCCAGCACCCCCGGGGGGACAGGGTCCTATGGCTACACCTTC. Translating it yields CASTPGGTGSYGYTF.

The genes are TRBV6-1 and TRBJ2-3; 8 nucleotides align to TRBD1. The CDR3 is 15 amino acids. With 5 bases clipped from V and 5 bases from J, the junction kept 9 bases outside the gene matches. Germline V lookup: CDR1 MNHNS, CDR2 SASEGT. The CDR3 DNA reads TGTGCCAGCAGTCGAGGACAGGGCGCACAAGATACGCAGTATTTT. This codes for CASSRGQGAQDTQYF.

The DNA for the CDR3 is TGTGCCAGCAGCGTCCAGGGGAACCCGAACACTGAAGCTTTCTTT. Translating gives CASSVQGNPNTEAFF. The J gene is TRBJ1-1, the V gene TRBV9; D may be TRBD1 (6 bases). CDR1 and CDR2 (germline): SGDLS, YYNGEE. The V gene lost 2 bases and the J gene lost 1 base, with 12 bases spanning the gap. This CDR3 has 15 amino acids.

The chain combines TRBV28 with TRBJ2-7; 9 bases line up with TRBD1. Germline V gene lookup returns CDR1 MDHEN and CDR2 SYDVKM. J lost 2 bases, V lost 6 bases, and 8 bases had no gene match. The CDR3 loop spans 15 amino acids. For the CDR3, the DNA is TGTGCCAGCAGACTCACCGGGACAGGGCCCTACGAGCAGTACTTC. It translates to CASRLTGTGPYEQYF.

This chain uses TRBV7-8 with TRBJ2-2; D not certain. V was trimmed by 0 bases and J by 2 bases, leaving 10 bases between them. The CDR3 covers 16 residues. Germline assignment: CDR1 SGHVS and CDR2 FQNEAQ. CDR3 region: CASSLAGKQNTGELFF. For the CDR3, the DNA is TGTGCCAGCAGCTTAGCGGGGAAGCAAAACACCGGGGAGCTGTTTTTT.

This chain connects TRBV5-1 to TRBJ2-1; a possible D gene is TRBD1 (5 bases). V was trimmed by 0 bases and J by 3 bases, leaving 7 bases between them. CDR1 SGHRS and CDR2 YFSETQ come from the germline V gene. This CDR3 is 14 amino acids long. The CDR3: CASSLGGFYNEQFF. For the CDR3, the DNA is TGCGCCAGCAGCTTGGGGGGCTTCTACAATGAGCAGTTCTTC.

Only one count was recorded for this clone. The chain's CDR3 is CASSSRGVGSYEQYF. The CDR3 coding sequence is TGTGCCAGCAGCTCCCGGGGCGTGGGATCCTACGAGCAGTACTTC. The chain recombines TRBV7-2 with TRBJ2-7; D may match TRBD1 or TRBD2 (5 bases each). Germline lookup yields CDR1 SGHTA and CDR2 FQGNSA. The CDR3 spans 15 residues. The ends were cut back, 4 bases at V and 1 base at J, with 14 bases in the middle.

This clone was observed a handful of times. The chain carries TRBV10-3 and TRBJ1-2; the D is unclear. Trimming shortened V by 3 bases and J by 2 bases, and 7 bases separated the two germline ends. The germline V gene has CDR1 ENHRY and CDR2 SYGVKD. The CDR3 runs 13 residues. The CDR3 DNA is TGTGCCATCAGTGAAGGCCTCAACTATGGCTACACCTTC. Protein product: CAISEGLNYGYTF.

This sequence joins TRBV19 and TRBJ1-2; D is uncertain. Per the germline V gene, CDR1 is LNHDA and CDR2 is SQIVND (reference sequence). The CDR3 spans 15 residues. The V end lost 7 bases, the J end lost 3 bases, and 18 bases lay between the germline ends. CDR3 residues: CASTSPRDRHYGYTF. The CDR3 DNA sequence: TGTGCCAGTACCTCTCCCCGGGATCGTCACTATGGCTACACCTTC.

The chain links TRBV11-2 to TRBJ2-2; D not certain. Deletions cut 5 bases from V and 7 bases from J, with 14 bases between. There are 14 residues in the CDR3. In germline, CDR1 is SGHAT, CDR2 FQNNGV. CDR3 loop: CASSPIRADGELFF. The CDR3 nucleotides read TGTGCCAGCAGCCCTATTAGGGCTGACGGGGAGCTGTTTTTT. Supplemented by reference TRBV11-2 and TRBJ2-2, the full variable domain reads EAGVAQSPRYKIIEKRQSVAFWCNPISGHATLYWYQQILGQGPKLLIQFQNNGVVDDSQLPKDRFSAERLKGVDSTLKIQPAKLEDSAVYLCASSPIRADGELFFGEGSRLTVL.

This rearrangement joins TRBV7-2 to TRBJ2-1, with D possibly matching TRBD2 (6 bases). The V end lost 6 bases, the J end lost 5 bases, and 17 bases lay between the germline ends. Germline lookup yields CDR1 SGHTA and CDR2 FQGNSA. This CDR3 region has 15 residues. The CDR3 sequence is CASSGRGSYNNEQFF. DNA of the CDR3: TGTGCCAGCAGTGGGCGGGGATCCTACAACAATGAGCAGTTCTTC.

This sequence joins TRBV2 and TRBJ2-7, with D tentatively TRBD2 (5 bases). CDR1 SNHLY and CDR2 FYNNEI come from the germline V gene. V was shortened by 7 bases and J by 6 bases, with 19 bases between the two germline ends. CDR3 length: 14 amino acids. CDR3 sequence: CASTPGAGGGEQYF. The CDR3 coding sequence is TGTGCCAGCACCCCGGGCGCGGGCGGAGGCGAGCAGTACTTC.

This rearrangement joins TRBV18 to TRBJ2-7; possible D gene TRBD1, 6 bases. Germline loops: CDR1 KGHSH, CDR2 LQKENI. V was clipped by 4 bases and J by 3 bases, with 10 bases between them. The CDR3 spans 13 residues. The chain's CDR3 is CASSQGHIYEQYF. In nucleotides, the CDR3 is TGTGCCAGCTCACAGGGACACATCTACGAGCAGTACTTC.

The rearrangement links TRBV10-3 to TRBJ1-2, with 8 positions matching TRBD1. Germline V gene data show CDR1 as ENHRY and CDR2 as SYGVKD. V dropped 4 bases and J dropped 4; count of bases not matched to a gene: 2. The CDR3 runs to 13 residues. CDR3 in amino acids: CAISGDRGYGYTF. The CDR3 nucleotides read TGTGCCATCAGTGGAGACAGGGGCTATGGCTACACCTTC.

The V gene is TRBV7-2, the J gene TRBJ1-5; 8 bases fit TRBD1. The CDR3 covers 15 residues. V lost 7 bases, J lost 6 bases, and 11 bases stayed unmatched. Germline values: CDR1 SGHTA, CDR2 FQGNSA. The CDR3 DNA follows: TGTGCCAGCACCAAAGACAGGGGTATAGTTCAGCCCCAGCATTTT. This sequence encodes CASTKDRGIVQPQHF.